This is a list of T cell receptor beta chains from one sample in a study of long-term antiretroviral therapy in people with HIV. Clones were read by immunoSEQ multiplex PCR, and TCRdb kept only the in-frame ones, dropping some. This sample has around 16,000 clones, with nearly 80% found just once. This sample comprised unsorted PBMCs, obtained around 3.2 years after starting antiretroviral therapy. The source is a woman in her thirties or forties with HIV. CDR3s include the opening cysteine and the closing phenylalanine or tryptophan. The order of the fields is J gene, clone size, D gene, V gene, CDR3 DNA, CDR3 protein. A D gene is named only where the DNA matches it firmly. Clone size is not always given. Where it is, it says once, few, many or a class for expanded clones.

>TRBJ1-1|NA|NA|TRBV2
TGTGCCAGCAGTCCCGGGACGGGGCCTGGGGACACTGAAGCTTTCTTT
CASSPGTGPGDTEAFF
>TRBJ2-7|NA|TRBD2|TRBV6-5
TGTGCCAGCAGTTACCTTAGCGGGGGAAAACGCGACGAGCAGTACTTC
CASSYLSGGKRDEQYF
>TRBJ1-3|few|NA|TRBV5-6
TGTGCCAGCAGCTTGGCCACACAGGGAAACACCATATATTTT
CASSLATQGNTIYF
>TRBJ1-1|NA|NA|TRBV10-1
TGCGCCAGCCAGATCGATCTGAACACTGAAGCTTTCTTT
CASQIDLNTEAFF
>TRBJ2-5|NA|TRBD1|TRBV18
TGTGCCAGCTCACCACCGAGGACAGGACAAGAGACCCAGTACTTC
CASSPPRTGQETQYF
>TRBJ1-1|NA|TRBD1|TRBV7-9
TGTGCCAGCAGCTTAGACTTAGGACAGGGCTCTGAAGCTTTCTTT
CASSLDLGQGSEAFF
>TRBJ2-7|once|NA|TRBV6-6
TGTGCCAGCAGTTCAGGCGTATCCTACGAGCAGTACTTC
CASSSGVSYEQYF
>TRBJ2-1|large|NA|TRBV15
TGTGCCACCAGCAGTGATATTCCGGGGACGGAGGAGTTCTTC
CATSSDIPGTEEFF
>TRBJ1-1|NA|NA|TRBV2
TGTGCCAGCAGCCTAGACAGGAACACTGAAGCTTTCTTT
CASSLDRNTEAFF
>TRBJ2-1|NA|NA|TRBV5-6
TGTGCCAGCAGCTCCCCTAGAGGGGGGGGGCCCTACAATGAGCAGTTCTTC
CASSSPRGGGPYNEQFF
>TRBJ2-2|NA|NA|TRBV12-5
TGTGCTAGTGGTCGACAGATGGCCGGGGAGCTGTTTTTT
CASGRQMAGELFF
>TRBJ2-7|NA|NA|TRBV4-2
TGTGCCAGCAGCTGGGACAAAAGCTCCTACGAGCAGTACTTC
CASSWDKSSYEQYF
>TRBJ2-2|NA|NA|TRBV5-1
TGCGCCAGCAGCTTGGTAGGACTCTCCACCGGGGAGCTGTTTTTT
CASSLVGLSTGELFF
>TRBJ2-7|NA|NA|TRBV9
TGTGCCAGCAGCGTAGGGCCTGAAGGCTACGAGCAGTACTTC
CASSVGPEGYEQYF
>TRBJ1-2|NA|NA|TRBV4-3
TGCGCCAGCAGCCAAGATAGGGCACCCCCTGACGACGGCTACACCTTC
CASSQDRAPPDDGYTF
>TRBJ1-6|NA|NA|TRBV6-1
TGTGCCAGCAGTGAATTGGCGGGGGGTGATTCACCCCTCCACTTT
CASSELAGGDSPLHF